Below, 3 T cell receptor beta chains from the same sample are listed, as sequenced in a study of shared clonotypes between healthy human individuals. Profiling relied on immunoSEQ multiplex PCR, and the TCRdb table lists in-frame clones only, not all of them. The table records millions of clones, 95% of them present only once. The source material was naive CD4+ T cells sorted from blood. Subset indicated: CD45RA+ positively selected. These receptors all come from a man aged 18 to 29 in good health.

This clone came up once. J is TRBJ1-2 and V is TRBV6-1, with D hard to call. Germline CDR1 is MNHNS and CDR2 is SASEGT. V was cut by 5 bases and J by 8 bases, with 9 bases left in between. CDR3 length equals 11 residues. The CDR3 loop is CASSRLEGYTF. CDR3 sequence (DNA): TGTGCCAGCAGTCGCCTGGAGGGCTACACCTTC.

This rearrangement joins TRBV7-6 to TRBJ2-7; 10 nucleotides line up with TRBD2. From germline, CDR1 is SGHVS and CDR2 FNYEAQ. J gave up 1 base and V 1 base, and 16 bases lay outside the gene matches. CDR3 length equals 20 residues. CDR3 region: CASSLGLAGVQKFSSYEQYF. The CDR3 DNA sequence: TGTGCCAGCAGCTTAGGGCTAGCGGGAGTACAAAAGTTTAGTTCCTACGAGCAGTACTTC.

The V gene is TRBV7-9, the J gene TRBJ1-1; TRBD1 is a possible D gene (5 bases). This CDR3 is 15 amino acids long. Trimming stripped 5 bases from V and 1 base from J, with 14 bases between. The germline V gene has CDR1 SEHNR and CDR2 FQNEAQ (reference sequence). CDR3 loop: CASSLTGTANTEAFF. CDR3 sequence (DNA): TGTGCCAGCAGCCTAACCGGGACGGCGAACACTGAAGCTTTCTTT.